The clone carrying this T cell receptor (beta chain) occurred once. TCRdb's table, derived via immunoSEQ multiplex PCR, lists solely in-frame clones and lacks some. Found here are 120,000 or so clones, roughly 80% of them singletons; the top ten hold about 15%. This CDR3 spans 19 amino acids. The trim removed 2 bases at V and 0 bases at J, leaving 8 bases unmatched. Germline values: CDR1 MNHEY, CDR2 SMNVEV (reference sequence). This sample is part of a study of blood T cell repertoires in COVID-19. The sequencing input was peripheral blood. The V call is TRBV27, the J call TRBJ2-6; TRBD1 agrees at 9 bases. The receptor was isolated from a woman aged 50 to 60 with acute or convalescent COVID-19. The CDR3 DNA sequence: TGTGCCAGCAGTTTACTCTCGGACAGGGGATTCTCTGGGGCCAACGTCCTGACTTTC. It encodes CASSLLSDRGFSGANVLTF.